This T cell receptor (beta chain) was recovered during a study of blood T cell repertoires in COVID-19. A word on this clone: An end of the junction differs from the germline gene, which may be a read error.

The CDR3 loop spans 14 amino acids. CDR1 and CDR2 from the germline V gene are LNHDA and SQIVND (reference sequence). Only in-frame clones appear in the TCRdb table, and some are missing; sequencing was by immunoSEQ multiplex PCR. The sample lists about 76,000 clones, about nine tenths occurring once. The rearrangement uses TRBV19 and TRBJ1-1; D is ambiguous. The sample consisted of peripheral blood. This TCR came from a woman aged 45-59 years in a cohort sampled during active COVID-19. The CDR3 here is CASTQRLVKTEAFF. The CDR3 DNA is TGTGCCAGTACTCAGAGACTAGTGAAAACTGAAGCTTTCTTT. Supplemented by reference TRBV19 and TRBJ1-1, the full variable domain reads DGGITQSPKYLFRKEGQNVTLSCEQNLNHDAMYWYRQDPGQGLRLIYYSQIVNDFQKGDIAEGYSVSREKKESFPLTVTSAQKNPTAFYLCASTQRLVKTEAFFGQGTRLTVV.